The following is a T cell receptor (beta chain) sequence with its context. Its specificity is unknown. Other autoimmune diseases and infections within the past four weeks excluded donors. PCR was run on genomic DNA. A primer set of 30 forward and 13 reverse primers amplified the CDR3. TCRdb analysed the multiplex PCR reads with MiXCR anew, one entry per CDR3 protein. The sample consists of 250,000 to 300,000 distinct CDR3 sequences, around 47% of them appearing once. The sample originates from a study of type 1 and type 2 diabetes patients. Study-wide context: From PBMCs, CD4+ and CD8+ T cells were isolated by magnetic microbeads.

The CDR3 has 14 amino acids. The V gene lost 5 bases and the J gene lost 10 bases, with 18 bases spanning the gap. Germline V gene data show CDR1 as SGHTA and CDR2 as FQGTGA. Study-wide findings and caveats: Type 2 diabetes patients had few highly-expanded CD4+ clones, median one.

Sequencing was carried out using peripheral blood mononuclear cells (PBMCs). The chain joins TRBV7-3 to TRBJ2-1, with a tentative D call TRBD2 (6 bases). The sequence was collected from a man between 18 and 29 years old with type 2 diabetes. The CDR3 coding sequence is TGTGCCAGCAGCATAAATCTCCTAGCGCCAGAGCAGTTCTTC. Protein product: CASSINLLAPEQFF.